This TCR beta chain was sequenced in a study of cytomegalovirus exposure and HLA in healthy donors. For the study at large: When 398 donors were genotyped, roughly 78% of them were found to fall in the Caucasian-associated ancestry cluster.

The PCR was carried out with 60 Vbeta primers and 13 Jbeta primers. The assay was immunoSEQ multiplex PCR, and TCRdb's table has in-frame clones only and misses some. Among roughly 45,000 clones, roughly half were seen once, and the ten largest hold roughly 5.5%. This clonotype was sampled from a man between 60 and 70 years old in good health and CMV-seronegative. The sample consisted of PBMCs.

CDR3 bases: TGTGCCAGCAGCTACCCCGGGACTCCCTTCTACGAGCAGTACTTC. Its protein is CASSYPGTPFYEQYF. The chain carries TRBV5-4 and TRBJ2-7; D might be TRBD2 (6 bases). Deletions cut 3 bases from V and 3 bases from J, with 16 bases between. Germline V gene sequence: CDR1 SGHNT, CDR2 YYREEE (reference sequence). The length of the CDR3 is 15 residues.